Presented here are 10 T cell receptor beta chains from one specimen sequenced in a study of shared T cell receptors in the human thymus (dated by TCRdb to the early 2020s). Libraries were prepared through the immunoSEQ multiplex PCR assay. This is the immuneACCESS table as TCRdb keeps it, with only in-frame sequences that have V and J called. A part of the clones is gone; compared with another copy, unresolved V genes explain less than half, and the rest is unexplained. This sample comprises over 650,000 clones, more than 70% of them detected only once. Just under 0.0095% of the sample belongs to the ten largest clones. These data were also reused for a study on human thymus T cells.

Input material: thymocytes. These receptors were obtained from a boy in the first two years of life with a congenital heart defect. Donor details come from another sample of the same person, matched by shared clones.

The chain links TRBV5-1 to TRBJ1-1; a possible D gene is TRBD1 (5 bases). Germline-derived CDR1 and CDR2 are SGHRS and YFSETQ. The CDR3 consists of 14 residues. V was pared by 2 bases and J by 1 base, with 9 bases between. CDR3 amino acids: CASSFQGANTEAFF. As DNA, the CDR3 is TGCGCCAGCAGCTTCCAAGGGGCGAACACTGAAGCTTTCTTT.

Only one count was recorded for this clone. Written as DNA, the CDR3 is TGTGCCAGCAGCATAGAGCTCCGAGCCACTGAAGCTTTCTTT. Amino acid sequence: CASSIELRATEAFF. The chain couples TRBV7-6 to TRBJ1-1, with D unclear. The CDR3 totals 14 residues. Germline V gives CDR1 SGHVS, CDR2 FNYEAQ. Trimming shortened V by 5 bases and J by 4 bases, and 14 bases separated the two germline ends.

With regard to this clone: This sample includes further DNA sequences coding for the same CDR3. This chain links TRBV28 with TRBJ1-2; 7 positions match TRBD1. The germline V gene encodes CDR1 MDHEN and CDR2 SYDVKM. V gave up 4 bases and J gave up 2 bases; unmatched junction bases: 1. CDR3 length: 13 amino acids. The CDR3 here is CASSWDSNYGYTF. The CDR3 DNA reads TGTGCCAGCAGTTGGGACAGCAACTATGGCTACACCTTC.

The chain combines TRBV4-2 with TRBJ1-1, with D unresolved. Trimming stripped 4 bases from V and 5 bases from J, with 17 bases between. This CDR3 is built from 15 residues. CDR1 and CDR2 from the germline V gene are LGHNA and YNFKEQ. The CDR3 DNA follows: TGTGCCAGCAGCCCCCCGCTCGAGGCCGTGACTGAAGCTTTCTTT. This translates into CASSPPLEAVTEAFF.

The chain couples TRBV19 to TRBJ1-5; 10 nucleotides line up with TRBD1. Germline loops: CDR1 LNHDA, CDR2 SQIVND (reference sequence). This CDR3 is built from 19 residues. Trimming removed 5 bases from V and 0 bases from J; junction bases left unmatched: 13. The CDR3 region is CASSLARDRGEYSNQPQHF. The CDR3 DNA follows: TGTGCCAGTAGTCTCGCTAGGGACAGGGGCGAATATAGCAATCAGCCCCAGCATTTT.

The chain uses TRBV6-5 and TRBJ2-6, with a weak D call TRBD2 (5 bases). This CDR3 region has 15 residues. V lost 8 bases and J lost 4, with 15 bases in between. CDR1 and CDR2 (germline): MNHEY, SVGAGI. The CDR3 DNA is TGTGCCAGCGCACCCGGGGTGCTAGGGGCCAACGTCCTGACTTTC. Its translation is CASAPGVLGANVLTF.

The rearrangement uses TRBV27 and TRBJ2-3, with 7 bases fitting TRBD2. Germline CDR1 MNHEY, CDR2 SMNVEV (reference sequence). The trim removed 4 bases at V and 0 bases at J, leaving 7 bases unmatched. This CDR3 is built from 16 residues. The CDR3 region has the DNA TGTGCCAGCAGTTCTCCTAGCGGCGTAAGCACAGATACGCAGTATTTT. This gives the protein CASSSPSGVSTDTQYF.

V and J are TRBV2 and TRBJ2-1, with TRBD2 identical over 9 bases. Trimming took 10 bases from V and 6 from J; bases not matched to a gene: 4. CDR1 and CDR2 from the germline V gene are SNHLY and FYNNEI. This CDR3 comprises 12 residues. CDR3 region: CAISGSSNEQFF. CDR3 DNA: TGTGCCATTAGCGGGAGCAGCAATGAGCAGTTCTTC. The full variable domain, its missing parts supplied by reference TRBV2 and TRBJ2-1, is EPEVTQTPSHQVTQMGQEVILRCVPISNHLYFYWYRQILGQKVEFLVSFYNNEISEKSEIFDDQFSVERPDGSNFTLKIRSTKLEDSAMYFCAISGSSNEQFFGPGTRLTVL.

The rearrangement links TRBV2 to TRBJ1-1, with D uncertain. Germline V gene lookup returns CDR1 SNHLY and CDR2 FYNNEI. The CDR3 extends over 14 amino acids. V was clipped by 7 bases and J by 0 bases, with 12 bases between them. Here the CDR3 reads CASTMWELNTEAFF. CDR3 sequence (DNA): TGTGCCAGCACGATGTGGGAGCTGAACACTGAAGCTTTCTTT. The full variable domain, in which reference TRBV2 and TRBJ1-1 provide the parts outside the CDR3, is EPEVTQTPSHQVTQMGQEVILRCVPISNHLYFYWYRQILGQKVEFLVSFYNNEISEKSEIFDDQFSVERPDGSNFTLKIRSTKLEDSAMYFCASTMWELNTEAFFGQGTRLTVV.

The chain uses TRBV7-6 and TRBJ1-1; possible D gene TRBD1, 5 bases. The CDR3 contains 15 residues. V was cut by 1 base and J by 3 bases, with 12 bases left in between. Germline assignment: CDR1 SGHVS and CDR2 FNYEAQ. CDR3 amino acids: CASSLGMGGYTEAFF. As DNA, the CDR3 is TGTGCCAGCAGCTTAGGTATGGGGGGTTACACTGAAGCTTTCTTT. The full variable domain, completed using reference TRBV7-6 and TRBJ1-1, is GAGVSQSPRYKVTKRGQDVALRCDPISGHVSLYWYRQALGQGPEFLTYFNYEAQQDKSGLPNDRFSAERPEGSISTLTIQRTEQRDSAMYRCASSLGMGGYTEAFFGQGTRLTVV.